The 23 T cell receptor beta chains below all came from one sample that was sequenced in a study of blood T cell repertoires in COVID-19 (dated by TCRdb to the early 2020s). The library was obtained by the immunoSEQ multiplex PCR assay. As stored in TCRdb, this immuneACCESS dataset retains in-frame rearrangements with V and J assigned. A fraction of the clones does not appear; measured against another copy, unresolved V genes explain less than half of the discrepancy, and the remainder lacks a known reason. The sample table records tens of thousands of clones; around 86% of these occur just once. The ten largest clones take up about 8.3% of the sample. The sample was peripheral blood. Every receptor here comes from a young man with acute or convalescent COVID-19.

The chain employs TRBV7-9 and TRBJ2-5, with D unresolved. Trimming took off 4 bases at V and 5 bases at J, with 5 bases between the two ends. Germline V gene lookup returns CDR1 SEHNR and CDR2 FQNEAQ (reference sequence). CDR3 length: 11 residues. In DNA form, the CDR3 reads TGTGCCAGCAGCTCACGGGAGACCCAGTACTTC. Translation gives CASSSRETQYF.

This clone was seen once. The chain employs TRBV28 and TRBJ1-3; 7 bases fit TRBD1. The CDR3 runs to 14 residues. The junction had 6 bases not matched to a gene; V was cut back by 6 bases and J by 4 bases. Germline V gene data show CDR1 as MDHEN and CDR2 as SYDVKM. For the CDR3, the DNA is TGTGCCAGCAGATCCAGGGGGTTAGGAAACACCATATATTTT. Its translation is CASRSRGLGNTIYF.

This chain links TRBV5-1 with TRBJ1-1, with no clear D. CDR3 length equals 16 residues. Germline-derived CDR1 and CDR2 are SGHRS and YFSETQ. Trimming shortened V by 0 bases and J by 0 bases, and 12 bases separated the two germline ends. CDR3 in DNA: TGCGCCAGCAGCTTGGTGGCGGGGTCGATGAACACTGAAGCTTTCTTT. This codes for CASSLVAGSMNTEAFF.

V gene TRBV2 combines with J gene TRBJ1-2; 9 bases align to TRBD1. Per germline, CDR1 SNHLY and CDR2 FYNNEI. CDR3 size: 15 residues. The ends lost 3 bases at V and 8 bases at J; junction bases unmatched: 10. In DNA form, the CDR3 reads TGTGCCAGCAGTGATGTAAGACAGGGGGACTGGGGCTACACCTTC. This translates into CASSDVRQGDWGYTF.

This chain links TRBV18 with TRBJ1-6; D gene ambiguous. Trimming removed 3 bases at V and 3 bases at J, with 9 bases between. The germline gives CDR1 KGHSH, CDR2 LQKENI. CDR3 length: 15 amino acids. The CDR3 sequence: CASSPRADYNSPLHF. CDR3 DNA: TGTGCCAGCTCACCGAGGGCAGACTATAATTCACCCCTCCACTTT.

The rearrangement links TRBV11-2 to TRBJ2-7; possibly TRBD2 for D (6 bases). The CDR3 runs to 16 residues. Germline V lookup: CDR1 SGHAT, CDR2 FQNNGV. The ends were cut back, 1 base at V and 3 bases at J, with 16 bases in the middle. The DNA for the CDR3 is TGTGCCAGCAGCTTAGTCATTGGGACTCAATTCTACGAGCAGTACTTC. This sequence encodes CASSLVIGTQFYEQYF.

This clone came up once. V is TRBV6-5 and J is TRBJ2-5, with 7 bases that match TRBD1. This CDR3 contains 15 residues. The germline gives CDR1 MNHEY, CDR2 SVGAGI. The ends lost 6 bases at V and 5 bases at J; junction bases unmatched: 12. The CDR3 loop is CASSISQGSGETQYF. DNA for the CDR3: TGTGCCAGCAGCATTTCACAGGGGAGTGGGGAGACCCAGTACTTC.

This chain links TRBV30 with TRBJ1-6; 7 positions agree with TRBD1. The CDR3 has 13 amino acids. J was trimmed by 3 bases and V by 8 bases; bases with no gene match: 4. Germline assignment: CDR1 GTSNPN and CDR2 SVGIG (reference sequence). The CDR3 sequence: CAANRGYNSPLHF. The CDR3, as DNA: TGTGCCGCGAACAGGGGCTATAATTCACCCCTCCACTTT.

The CDR3 region is CSVLPGRVDYGYTF. The CDR3 DNA sequence: TGCAGCGTCTTACCGGGCAGGGTGGACTATGGCTACACCTTC. The rearrangement links TRBV29-1 to TRBJ1-2; maybe TRBD1 (5 bases). Trimming shortened V by 6 bases and J by 3 bases, and 17 bases separated the two germline ends. In germline, CDR1 is SQVTM, CDR2 ANQGSEA. This CDR3 comprises 14 residues. Full variable domain (remainder filled in from reference TRBV29-1 and TRBJ1-2): SAVISQKPSRDICQRGTSLTIQCQVDSQVTMMFWYRQQPGQSLTLIATANQGSEATYESGFVIDKFPISRPNLTFSTLTVSNMSPEDSSIYLCSVLPGRVDYGYTFGSGTRLTVV.

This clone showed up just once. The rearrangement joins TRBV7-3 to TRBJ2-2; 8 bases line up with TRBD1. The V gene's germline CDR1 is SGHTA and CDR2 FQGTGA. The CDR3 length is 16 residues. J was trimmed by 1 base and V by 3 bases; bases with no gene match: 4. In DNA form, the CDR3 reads TGTGCCAGCAGCTTTGGTGGGACAGGGAACACCGGGGAGCTGTTTTTT. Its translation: CASSFGGTGNTGELFF.

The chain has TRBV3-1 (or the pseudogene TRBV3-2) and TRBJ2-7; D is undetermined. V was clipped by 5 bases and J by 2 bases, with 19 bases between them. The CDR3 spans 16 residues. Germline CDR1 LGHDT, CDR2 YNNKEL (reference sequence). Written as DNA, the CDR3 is TGTGCCAGCAGCTTCGCGAGCCAGGTCTGGACCTACGAGCAGTACTTC. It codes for CASSFASQVWTYEQYF.

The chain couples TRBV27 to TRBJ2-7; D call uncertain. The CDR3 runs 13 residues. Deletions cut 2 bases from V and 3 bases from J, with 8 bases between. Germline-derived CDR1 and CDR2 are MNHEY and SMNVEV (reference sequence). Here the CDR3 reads CASSLAVNYEQYF. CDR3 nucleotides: TGTGCCAGCAGTTTAGCAGTCAACTACGAGCAGTACTTC.

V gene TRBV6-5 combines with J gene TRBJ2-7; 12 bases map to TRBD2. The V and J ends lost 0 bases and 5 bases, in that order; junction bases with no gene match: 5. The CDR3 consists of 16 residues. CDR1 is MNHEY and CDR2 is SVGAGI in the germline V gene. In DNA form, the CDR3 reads TGTGCCAGCAGTTACTCGAACGGACTAGCGGGAAACGAGCAGTACTTC. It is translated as CASSYSNGLAGNEQYF.

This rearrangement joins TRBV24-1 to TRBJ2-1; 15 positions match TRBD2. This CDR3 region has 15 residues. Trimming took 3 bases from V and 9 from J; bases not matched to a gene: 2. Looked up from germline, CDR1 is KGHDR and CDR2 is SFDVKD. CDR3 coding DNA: TGTGCCACCAGTGATGGACTAGCGGGAGGGGGTGAGCAGTTCTTC. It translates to CATSDGLAGGGEQFF.

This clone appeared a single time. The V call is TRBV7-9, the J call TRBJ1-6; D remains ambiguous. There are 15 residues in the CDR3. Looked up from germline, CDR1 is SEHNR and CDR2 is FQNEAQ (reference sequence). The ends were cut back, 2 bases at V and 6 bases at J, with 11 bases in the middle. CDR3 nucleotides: TGTGCCAGCAGCTTAACGGGAAGTAGTAATTCACCCCTCCACTTT. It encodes CASSLTGSSNSPLHF.

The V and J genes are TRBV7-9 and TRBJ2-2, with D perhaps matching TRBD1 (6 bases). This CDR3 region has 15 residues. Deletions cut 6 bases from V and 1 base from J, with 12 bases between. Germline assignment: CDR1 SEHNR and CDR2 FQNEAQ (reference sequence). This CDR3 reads CASRHRVVNTGELFF. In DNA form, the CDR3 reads TGTGCCAGCAGGCACAGGGTGGTGAACACCGGGGAGCTGTTTTTT.

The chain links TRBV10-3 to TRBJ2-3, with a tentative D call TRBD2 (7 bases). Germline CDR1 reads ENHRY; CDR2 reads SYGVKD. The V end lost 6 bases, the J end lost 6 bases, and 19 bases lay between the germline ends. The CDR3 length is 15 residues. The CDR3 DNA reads TGTGCCATCAGCGCCCGGGGGGCCCCCGAGGATACGCAGTATTTT. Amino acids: CAISARGAPEDTQYF.

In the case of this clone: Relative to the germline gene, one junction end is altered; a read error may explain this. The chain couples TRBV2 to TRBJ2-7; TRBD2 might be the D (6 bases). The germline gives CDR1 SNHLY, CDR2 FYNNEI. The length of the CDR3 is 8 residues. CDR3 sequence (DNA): TGTGCCAGGGGGACTTCGACTTTC. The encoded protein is CARGTSTF.

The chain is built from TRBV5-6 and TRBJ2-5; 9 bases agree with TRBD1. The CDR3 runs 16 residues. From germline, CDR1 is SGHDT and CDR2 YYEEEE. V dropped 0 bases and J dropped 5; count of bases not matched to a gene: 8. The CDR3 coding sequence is TGTGCCAGCAGCTTGGCCAGGGACAGGGATGAGGAGACCCAGTACTTC. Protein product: CASSLARDRDEETQYF.

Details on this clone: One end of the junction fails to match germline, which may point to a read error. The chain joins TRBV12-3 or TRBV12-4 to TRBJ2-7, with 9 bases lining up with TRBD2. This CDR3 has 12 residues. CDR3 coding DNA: TGTGCCAGCAGCCAATCGGCTAGCGGGATGATCTTC. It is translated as CASSQSASGMIF.

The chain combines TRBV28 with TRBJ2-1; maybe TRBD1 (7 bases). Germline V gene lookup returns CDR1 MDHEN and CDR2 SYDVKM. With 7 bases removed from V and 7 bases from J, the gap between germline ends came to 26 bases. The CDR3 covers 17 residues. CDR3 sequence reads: CASTSISTGVGRNEQFF. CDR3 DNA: TGTGCCAGCACCTCTATCTCAACAGGGGTTGGGAGGAATGAGCAGTTCTTC.

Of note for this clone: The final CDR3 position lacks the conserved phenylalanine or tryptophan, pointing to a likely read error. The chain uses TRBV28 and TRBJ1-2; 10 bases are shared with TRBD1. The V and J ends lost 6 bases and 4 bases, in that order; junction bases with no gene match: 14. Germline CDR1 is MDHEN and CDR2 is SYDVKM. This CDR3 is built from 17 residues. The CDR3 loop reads CASRVSGQGTEAYGYTC. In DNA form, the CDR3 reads TGTGCCAGCAGGGTCTCGGGACAGGGGACCGAAGCCTATGGCTACACCTGC.

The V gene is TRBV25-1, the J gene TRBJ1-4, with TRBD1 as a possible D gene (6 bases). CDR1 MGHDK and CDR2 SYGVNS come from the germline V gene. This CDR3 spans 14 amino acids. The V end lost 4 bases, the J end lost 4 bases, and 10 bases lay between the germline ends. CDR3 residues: CASSAGTYNEKLFF. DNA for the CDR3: TGTGCCAGCAGTGCTGGGACATATAATGAAAAACTGTTTTTT.